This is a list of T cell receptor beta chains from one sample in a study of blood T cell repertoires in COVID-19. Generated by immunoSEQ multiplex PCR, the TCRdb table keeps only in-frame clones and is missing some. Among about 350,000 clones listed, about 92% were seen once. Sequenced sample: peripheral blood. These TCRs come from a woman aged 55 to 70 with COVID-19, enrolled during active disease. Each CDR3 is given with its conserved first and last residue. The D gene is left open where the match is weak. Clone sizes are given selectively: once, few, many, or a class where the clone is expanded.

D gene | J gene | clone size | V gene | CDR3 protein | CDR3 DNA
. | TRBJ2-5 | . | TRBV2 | CASSLLAQYF | TGTGCCAGCAGTCTCCTAGCCCAGTACTTC
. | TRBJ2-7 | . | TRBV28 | CASSSTGSSLYEQYF | TGTGCCAGCAGTTCAACAGGGTCGTCGTTGTACGAGCAGTACTTC
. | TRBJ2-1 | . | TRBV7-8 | CASTPDRNSYNEQFF | TGTGCCAGCACCCCGGACAGAAACTCCTACAATGAGCAGTTCTTC
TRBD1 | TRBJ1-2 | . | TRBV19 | CASSTDRQGAGYTF | TGTGCCAGTAGTACAGATAGACAGGGCGCGGGCTACACCTTC
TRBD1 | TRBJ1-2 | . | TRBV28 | CASSVLGTGDRGYTF | TGTGCCAGCAGTGTATTGGGGACAGGTGACCGGGGCTACACCTTC
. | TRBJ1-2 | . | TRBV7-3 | CASSLMGGARGNYGYTF | TGTGCCAGCAGCTTAATGGGTGGGGCCAGGGGCAACTATGGCTACACCTTC
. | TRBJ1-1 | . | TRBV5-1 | CASSPGGAGGTEAFF | TGCGCCAGCAGCCCCGGGGGGGCGGGTGGCACTGAAGCTTTCTTT
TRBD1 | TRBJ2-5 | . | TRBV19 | CASSLQGAGETQYF | TGTGCCAGTAGCCTACAGGGGGCCGGGGAGACCCAGTACTTC
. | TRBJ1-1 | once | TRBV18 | CASSPLGRDDEAFF | TGTGCCAGCTCACCCTTGGGGAGGGATGATGAAGCTTTCTTT
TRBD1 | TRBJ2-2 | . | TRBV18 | CASSPLTGGAGTGELFF | TGTGCCAGCTCACCGTTAACAGGGGGCGCAGGCACCGGGGAGCTGTTTTTT
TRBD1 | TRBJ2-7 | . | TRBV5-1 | CASSGPGTGWSSYEQYF | TGCGCCAGCAGCGGTCCCGGGACAGGGTGGAGTTCCTACGAGCAGTACTTC
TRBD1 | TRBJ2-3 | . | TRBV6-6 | CASLGGDRATDTQYF | TGTGCCAGCCTCGGTGGGGACAGGGCGACAGATACGCAGTATTTT
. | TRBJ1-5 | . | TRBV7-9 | CASSFGGPGGQVQPQHF | TGTGCCAGCAGCTTCGGGGGGCCGGGGGGTCAAGTACAGCCCCAGCATTTT
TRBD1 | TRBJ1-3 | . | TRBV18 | CASSHDRVRNTIYF | TGTGCCAGCTCGCACGACAGGGTTCGGAACACCATATATTTT
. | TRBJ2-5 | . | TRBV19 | CASRPGGLQETQYF | TGTGCCAGTAGGCCCGGAGGACTACAAGAGACCCAGTACTTC
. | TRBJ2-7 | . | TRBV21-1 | CASRYLGSSYEQYF | TGTGCCAGCAGGTACCTAGGCAGCTCCTACGAGCAGTACTTC
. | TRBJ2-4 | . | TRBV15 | CATSRDWETNIQYF | TGTGCCACCAGCAGAGATTGGGAGACAAACATTCAGTACTTC
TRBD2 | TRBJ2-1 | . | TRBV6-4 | CASSDSRGGPIRGQFF | TGTGCCAGCAGTGACTCGCGGGGGGGCCCGATTCGGGGGCAGTTCTTC
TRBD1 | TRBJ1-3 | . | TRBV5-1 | CASSPTGQLDSGNTIYF | TGCGCCAGCAGCCCGACGGGACAGCTGGACTCTGGAAACACCATATATTTT
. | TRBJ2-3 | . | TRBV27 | CASRPLGSDTQYF | TGTGCCAGCAGGCCCCTAGGCTCAGATACGCAGTATTTT
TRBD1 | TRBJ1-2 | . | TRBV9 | CASSVALWTGGWGYTF | TGTGCCAGCAGCGTAGCCCTTTGGACAGGGGGCTGGGGCTACACCTTC
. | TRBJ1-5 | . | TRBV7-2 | CASSLEGWAQGRNQPQHF | TGTGCCAGCAGCTTAGAAGGTTGGGCGCAGGGTAGAAATCAGCCCCAGCATTTT
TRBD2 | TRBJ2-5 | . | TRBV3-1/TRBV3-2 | CASSQAGLAGGPGETQYF | TGTGCCAGCAGCCAAGCGGGACTAGCGGGGGGCCCGGGGGAGACCCAGTACTTC
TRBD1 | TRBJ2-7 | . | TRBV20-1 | CSASHRTGLYEQYF | TGCAGTGCTAGTCACCGGACAGGCCTCTACGAGCAGTACTTC
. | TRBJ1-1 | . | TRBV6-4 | CASSQGPNTEAFF | TGTGCCAGCAGTCAGGGGCCGAACACTGAAGCTTTCTTT
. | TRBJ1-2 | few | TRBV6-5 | CASSYGEGYTF | TGTGCCAGCAGTTACGGAGAAGGCTACACCTTC
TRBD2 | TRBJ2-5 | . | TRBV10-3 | CAIASSGGEETQYF | TGTGCCATCGCCTCTAGCGGGGGGGAAGAGACCCAGTACTTC
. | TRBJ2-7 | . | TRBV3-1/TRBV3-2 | CASSRDNGEQYF | TGTGCCAGCAGCCGGGACAATGGCGAGCAGTACTTC
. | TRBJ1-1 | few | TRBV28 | CASSTNKDEAFF | TGTGCCAGCAGTACTAATAAAGATGAAGCTTTCTTT
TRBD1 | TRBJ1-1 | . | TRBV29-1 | CSASTGQTNTEAFF | TGCAGCGCGAGTACGGGACAGACGAACACTGAAGCTTTCTTT
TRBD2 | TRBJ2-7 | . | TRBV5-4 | CASSLEPSGYEQYF | TGTGCCAGCAGCTTGGAGCCTAGCGGTTACGAGCAGTACTTC
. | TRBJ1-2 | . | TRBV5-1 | CASSLNWDTYYGYTF | TGCGCCAGCAGCTTGAATTGGGACACCTACTATGGCTACACCTTC
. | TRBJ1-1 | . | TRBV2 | CASRLTETNTEAFF | TGTGCCAGCAGGTTGACAGAAACGAACACTGAAGCTTTCTTT
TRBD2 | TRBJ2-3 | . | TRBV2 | CASCSGGADTQYF | TGTGCCAGCTGTAGCGGGGGGGCAGATACGCAGTATTTT
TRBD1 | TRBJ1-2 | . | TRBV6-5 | CASSYHTRDRLYGYTF | TGTGCCAGCAGTTACCATACCCGGGACAGGCTCTATGGCTACACCTTC
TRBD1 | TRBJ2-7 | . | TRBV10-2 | CASSEGQGIYEQYF | TGCGCCAGCAGTGAGGGACAGGGGATCTACGAGCAGTACTTC
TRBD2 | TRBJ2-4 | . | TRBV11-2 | CASSPGVSGGNIQYF | TGTGCCAGCAGCCCCGGGGTTAGCGGGGGAAACATTCAGTACTTC
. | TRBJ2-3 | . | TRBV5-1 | CASSLAGRGTDTQYF | TGCGCCAGCAGCTTGGCAGGCAGGGGCACAGATACGCAGTATTTT
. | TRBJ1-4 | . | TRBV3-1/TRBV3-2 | CASSRRDAGLLNEKLFF | TGTGCCAGCAGCCGGAGGGACGCCGGCTTGTTGAATGAAAAACTGTTTTTT
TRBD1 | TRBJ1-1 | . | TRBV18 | CASSSQGAGTEAFF | TGTGCCAGCTCATCTCAGGGGGCGGGCACTGAAGCTTTCTTT
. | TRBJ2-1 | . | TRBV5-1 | CASSGGEQFF | TGCGCCAGCAGCGGCGGGGAGCAGTTCTTC
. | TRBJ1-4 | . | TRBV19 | CASRSPGQTEKLFF | TGTGCCAGTAGAAGCCCAGGACAGACCGAAAAACTGTTTTTT
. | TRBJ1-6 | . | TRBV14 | CASSQDLTGYSPLHF | TGTGCCAGCAGCCAAGATCTAACAGGTTATTCACCCCTCCACTTT
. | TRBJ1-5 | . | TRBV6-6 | CASRTVNQPQHF | TGTGCCAGCAGGACAGTCAATCAGCCCCAGCATTTT
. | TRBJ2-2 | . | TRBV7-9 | CASSLVATPQTGELFF | TGTGCCAGCAGCTTAGTTGCGACACCTCAAACCGGGGAGCTGTTTTTT
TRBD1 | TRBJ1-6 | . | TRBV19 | CASSNSGTGESPLHF | TGTGCCAGTAGTAACTCCGGGACAGGGGAATCACCCCTCCACTTT
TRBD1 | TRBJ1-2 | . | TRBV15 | CATSRQDRGRYGYTF | TGTGCCACCAGCAGGCAAGACAGGGGCCGTTATGGCTACACCTTC
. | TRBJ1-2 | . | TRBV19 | CASSIAGGPNYGYTF | TGTGCCAGTAGTATAGCGGGTGGCCCCAACTATGGCTACACCTTC
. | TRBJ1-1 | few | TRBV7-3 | CASSLTGRNTEAFF | TGTGCCAGCAGCTTAACGGGCAGGAACACTGAAGCTTTCTTT
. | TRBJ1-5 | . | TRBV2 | CASSSGVNNQPQHF | TGTGCCAGCAGTTCAGGGGTAAACAATCAGCCCCAGCATTTT
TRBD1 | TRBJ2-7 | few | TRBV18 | CASSPGTEIPYEQYF | TGTGCCAGCTCACCCGGGACAGAAATCCCCTACGAGCAGTACTTC
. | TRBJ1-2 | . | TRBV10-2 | CASSEPHYSGSYGYTF | TGCGCCAGCAGTGAGCCTCATTACTCAGGGTCCTATGGCTACACCTTC
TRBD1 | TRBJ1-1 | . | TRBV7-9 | CASSQYRDRGNTEAFF | TGTGCCAGCAGCCAATACCGGGACAGGGGTAACACTGAAGCTTTCTTT
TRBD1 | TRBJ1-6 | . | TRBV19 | CATSDRDPFTLHF | TGTGCCACCTCAGACAGGGACCCTTTCACCCTCCACTTT
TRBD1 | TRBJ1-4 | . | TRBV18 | CASSPRTGGAFF | TGTGCCAGCTCACCAAGGACAGGGGGTGCGTTTTTT